This TCR beta chain appears in the sequencing data of a study of blood T cell repertoires in COVID-19 (TCRdb year 2020). Describing the broader study: Samples from collaborators originated in the United States, Italy and Spain and spanned both the acute and convalescent phases of COVID-19. The sample metadata nearly always contained a de-identified subject ID, COVID-19 status, age in years and sex. A freely available public database, intended as a resource for researchers studying the immune response to SARS-CoV-2, is where the repertoires were released. Samples were obtained from the ongoing ImmuneRACE study (first 160 participants) and from over 1,000 subjects provided by 6 global collaborators. The dataset comprised deeply sampled blood TCRbeta repertoires from subjects exposed to, actively infected with, or recovered from COVID-19. The prospective study material was composed of cDNA or gDNA derived from T cells, B-cell-depleted T cells, or PBMCs. Where available, HLA class I and class II types were taken from metadata supplied by the sample provider and were not determined by assay-based typing. Overall study results and their limits: The amount of clinical and demographic metadata varied by source and participant and was provided uncurated.

Here V drops 3 bases and J drops 6 bases, and the junction holds 8 bases not matched to any gene. The CDR3 contains 15 residues, cysteine and phenylalanine counted. The sequence is cut down to CDR3 DNA, 45 bases in frame from base 1. For CDR1 and CDR2, the germline V gene lists KGHSH and LQKENI. Whole blood was collected in K2EDTA tubes by collaborating institutions according to the institutions' own protocols. For TCRbeta analysis, collaborators shipped samples as frozen whole blood, isolated PBMCs, or DNA extracted from either of those sample types. The immunoSEQ Assay, a bias-controlled multiplex PCR, was used to amplify TCRbeta CDR3 regions from genomic DNA. In the paper's pipeline: Nucleated cell counts per sample were estimated from amplification of reference gene primers within the assay. To quantify the absolute abundance of each unique TCRbeta CDR3 rearrangement, sequence reads were collapsed and filtered. Productive Simpson clonality was computed per sample as the square root of Simpson's diversity index over productive rearrangements. TCRdb holds this immuneACCESS table with in-frame rearrangements only. Some clones are missing; in checked studies, unresolved V genes explain under half, and the rest has no known cause. D and trimming come from the DNA, and the V and J calls and clone size come from that table. The sample records some 290,000 clones, 81% of which are singletons. The biggest ten clones account for less than 3% of the sample.

About this clone: This clone's antigen is unknown. The sample holds no much larger clone one base away, and base qualities are not on file.

The chain is made from TRBV18 and TRBJ1-3, with 7 central nucleotides matching TRBD1. The source of this sequence is a woman in her sixties with active or convalescent COVID-19. Source material: peripheral blood. CDR3 region: CASSPDREEPNTIYF. The bases read TGTGCCAGCTCACCCGACAGGGAAGAGCCAAACACCATATATTTT.